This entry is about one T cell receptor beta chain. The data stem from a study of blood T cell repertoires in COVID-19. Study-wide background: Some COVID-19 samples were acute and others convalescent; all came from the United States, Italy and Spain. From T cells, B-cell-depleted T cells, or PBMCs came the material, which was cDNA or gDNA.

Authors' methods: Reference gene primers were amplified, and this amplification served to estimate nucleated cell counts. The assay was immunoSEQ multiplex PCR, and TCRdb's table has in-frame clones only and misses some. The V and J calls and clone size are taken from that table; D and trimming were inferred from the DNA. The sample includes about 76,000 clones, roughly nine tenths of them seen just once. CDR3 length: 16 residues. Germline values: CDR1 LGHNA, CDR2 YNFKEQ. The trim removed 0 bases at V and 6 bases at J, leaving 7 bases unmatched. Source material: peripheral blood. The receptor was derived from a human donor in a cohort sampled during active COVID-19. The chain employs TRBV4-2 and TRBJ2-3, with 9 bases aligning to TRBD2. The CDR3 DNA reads TGTGCCAGCAGCCAAGAAACGGCGGGAGGGCCGGATACGCAGTATTTT. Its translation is CASSQETAGGPDTQYF.